The 32 T cell receptor beta chains below all came from one sample that was sequenced in a study of tissue T cells after allogeneic stem cell transplantation. Profiling relied on immunoSEQ multiplex PCR, and the TCRdb table lists in-frame clones only, not all of them. This table has 25,000 to 35,000 clones, about 85% appearing once. The sample here was blood, taken before transplantation. Receptors originate from a woman aged 18-49 years who later had graft-versus-host disease after an allogeneic stem cell transplant.

This chain connects TRBV12-3 or TRBV12-4 to TRBJ1-1; D is unresolved. CDR3 length: 13 residues. Trimming stripped 7 bases from V and 1 base from J, with 10 bases between. CDR3 region: CASTSQWNTEAFF. The CDR3 bases are TGTGCCAGCACCTCGCAGTGGAACACTGAAGCTTTCTTT.

V is TRBV6-5 and J is TRBJ2-1; a possible D gene is TRBD1 (6 bases). The CDR3 is 16 amino acids. CDR1 is MNHEY, CDR2 SVGAGI, per germline. V was shortened by 1 base and J by 12 bases, with 22 bases between the two germline ends. CDR3 region: CASSYLPGQGSLGQFF. In DNA form, the CDR3 reads TGTGCCAGCAGTTACTTACCGGGACAAGGATCCCTTGGGCAGTTCTTC.

The rearrangement uses TRBV28 and TRBJ2-1; no clear D gene. Germline V gives CDR1 MDHEN, CDR2 SYDVKM. Trimming took 5 bases from V and 4 from J, leaving 15 bases between them. The CDR3 length is 15 residues. The CDR3 reads CASSLNPPWYNEQFF. CDR3 DNA: TGTGCCAGCAGTCTTAATCCCCCCTGGTACAATGAGCAGTTCTTC. The variable domain in full, with the rest retrieved from reference TRBV28 and TRBJ2-1, is DVKVTQSSRYLVKRTGEKVFLECVQDMDHENMFWYRQDPGLGLRLIYFSYDVKMKEKGDIPEGYSVSREKKERFSLILESASTNQTSMYLCASSLNPPWYNEQFFGPGTRLTVL.

The V gene is TRBV28, the J gene TRBJ2-7; D is uncertain. The germline V gene has CDR1 MDHEN and CDR2 SYDVKM. Between the trimmed V and J ends, which lost 5 bases and 2 bases, there was a span of 16 bases. The CDR3 contains 15 residues. CDR3 nucleotides: TGTGCCAGCAGTATCCGGACGTCTACCCCCTACGAGCAGTACTTC. Translated, it gives CASSIRTSTPYEQYF.

In this sample, this clone turned up once. The rearrangement links TRBV4-1 to TRBJ2-2; 9 bases map to TRBD2. V shed 4 bases, J shed 4 bases, and the junction held 7 bases outside the gene matches. The CDR3 covers 16 residues. From germline, CDR1 is MGHRA and CDR2 YSYEKL. CDR3 nucleotides: TGCGCCAGCAGCCGAGGGACTAGCTTACCCACCGGGGAGCTGTTTTTT. Translation gives CASSRGTSLPTGELFF.

Concerning this clone: An end of the junction differs from the germline gene, which may be a read error. This chain uses TRBV6-2 or TRBV6-3 with TRBJ2-7, with 7 bases fitting TRBD1. The CDR3 has 14 amino acids. Per germline, CDR1 MNHEY and CDR2 SVGEGT. This CDR3 reads CVSSRRQGVGEQYF. In nucleotides, the CDR3 is TGTGTCAGCAGCCGGAGACAGGGAGTAGGGGAGCAGTACTTC.

This chain links TRBV18 with TRBJ2-7, with TRBD1 matching over 10 bases. V gave up 4 bases and J gave up 5 bases; unmatched junction bases: 5. This CDR3 region has 14 residues. Germline V gene lookup returns CDR1 KGHSH and CDR2 LQKENI. The CDR3 sequence is CASSLDRGRDEQYF. The CDR3 DNA sequence: TGTGCCAGCTCACTTGACAGGGGGCGCGACGAGCAGTACTTC.

The V call is TRBV6-5, the J call TRBJ1-6; no definite D call. With 0 bases removed from V and 13 bases from J, the gap between germline ends came to 7 bases. The CDR3 loop spans 12 amino acids. Germline CDR1 reads MNHEY; CDR2 reads SVGAGI. DNA of the CDR3: TGTGCCAGCAGTTACTCCGAGGGCCCCCTCCACTTT. Protein product: CASSYSEGPLHF.

This clone was seen a handful of times. This chain connects TRBV24-1 to TRBJ2-2, with 7 nucleotides matching TRBD1. CDR1 is KGHDR and CDR2 is SFDVKD in the germline V gene. V lost 3 bases to trimming and J lost 3 bases; unmatched junction nucleotides: 0. The CDR3 consists of 14 residues. This chain's CDR3 is CATSDDRDTGELFF. In DNA form, the CDR3 reads TGTGCCACCAGTGATGACAGGGACACCGGGGAGCTGTTTTTT.

This sequence joins TRBV3-1 (or the pseudogene TRBV3-2) and TRBJ2-3, with no clear D. The CDR3 is 14 residues long. Trimming removed 0 bases at V and 2 bases at J, with 6 bases between. Looked up from germline, CDR1 is LGHDT and CDR2 is YNNKEL (reference sequence). The CDR3 region has the DNA TGTGCCAGCAGCCAAGACCCCTCCACAGATACGCAGTATTTT. Translated, it gives CASSQDPSTDTQYF.

The chain recombines TRBV27 with TRBJ1-4; possible D gene TRBD1, 5 bases. Germline CDR1 is MNHEY and CDR2 is SMNVEV (reference sequence). The CDR3 loop spans 17 amino acids. Trimming removed 6 bases from V and 6 bases from J, with 23 bases in between. The CDR3 spells CASRQNIRQTAHEKLFF. In DNA, the CDR3 is TGTGCCAGCAGACAGAATATTCGACAGACAGCTCATGAAAAACTGTTTTTT.

The chain recombines TRBV19 with TRBJ1-2; D ambiguous. Germline values: CDR1 LNHDA, CDR2 SQIVND (reference sequence). This CDR3 comprises 17 residues. V was pared by 4 bases and J by 4 bases, with 22 bases between. CDR3 DNA sequence: TGTGCCAGTAGTACCCTGACCGGACTCAAGGATCGCTATGGCTACACCTTC. Translation gives CASSTLTGLKDRYGYTF.

This sequence joins TRBV5-6 and TRBJ1-3; D gene ambiguous. Deletions cut 0 bases from V and 0 bases from J, with 4 bases between. CDR3 length: 14 residues. CDR1 and CDR2 (germline): SGHDT, YYEEEE. DNA of the CDR3: TGTGCCAGCAGCTTGGGGGGCTCTGGAAACACCATATATTTT. Protein sequence: CASSLGGSGNTIYF.

The chain employs TRBV28 and TRBJ1-6, with D tentatively TRBD1 (5 bases). CDR1 is MDHEN, CDR2 SYDVKM, per germline. V was trimmed by 5 bases and J by 9 bases, leaving 14 bases between them. The CDR3 runs 14 residues. In DNA form, the CDR3 reads TGTGCCAGCAGTCTGCTGGGGGGTTCTTCACCCCTCCACTTT. It encodes CASSLLGGSSPLHF.

The chain couples TRBV7-2 to TRBJ2-7; 11 nucleotides agree with TRBD2. The CDR3 runs 15 residues. Germline lookup yields CDR1 SGHTA and CDR2 FQGNSA. Trimming cost V 2 bases and J 2 bases; bases outside gene matches: 2. CDR3 DNA: TGTGCCAGCAGCTTAACTAGCGGGGGCGCCTACGAGCAGTACTTC. Translating gives CASSLTSGGAYEQYF.

This clone was recorded once. The V gene is TRBV7-9, the J gene TRBJ2-7; the match to TRBD2 covers 8 bases. Unmatched junction bases numbered 3, after V lost 1 base and J lost 1 base. CDR3 size: 15 residues. Per the germline V gene, CDR1 is SEHNR and CDR2 is FQNEAQ (reference sequence). The CDR3 protein is CASSLGLASSYEQYF. CDR3 nucleotides: TGTGCCAGCAGCTTAGGACTAGCGAGTTCCTACGAGCAGTACTTC.

The rearrangement uses TRBV28 and TRBJ1-5; D perhaps matches TRBD1 (5 bases). The V end was cut by 6 bases, the J end by 6 bases, with 15 bases between. Germline V lookup: CDR1 MDHEN, CDR2 SYDVKM. This CDR3 has 14 residues. CDR3 sequence reads: CASSPQLGGQPQHF. CDR3 DNA: TGTGCCAGCAGCCCTCAGTTGGGGGGTCAGCCCCAGCATTTT.

This clone has only a few counts. The V and J genes are TRBV7-3 and TRBJ1-1; weak D call: TRBD1 (5 bases). The CDR3 has 13 residues. Germline values: CDR1 SGHTA, CDR2 FQGTGA. Trimming took off 1 base at V and 8 bases at J, with 11 bases between the two ends. CDR3: CASSLRGTAEAFF. In nucleotides, the CDR3 is TGTGCCAGCAGCTTAAGGGGGACTGCAGAAGCTTTCTTT.

This clone was found a few times. V gene TRBV6-2 or TRBV6-3 combines with J gene TRBJ2-5; D perhaps matches TRBD2 (6 bases). The CDR3 runs 14 residues. The germline CDR1 and CDR2 sequences are MNHEY and SVGEGT. V lost 0 bases and J 1 base, leaving 6 bases between the germline ends. CDR3 in amino acids: CASSYSGLQETQYF. The CDR3 DNA reads as TGTGCCAGCAGTTACTCGGGACTCCAAGAGACCCAGTACTTC.

The chain recombines TRBV28 with TRBJ1-1; the match to TRBD1 covers 7 bases. CDR1 is MDHEN and CDR2 is SYDVKM in the germline V gene. CDR3 size: 14 residues. The junction had 8 bases not matched to a gene; V was cut back by 7 bases and J by 3 bases. The CDR3 DNA reads TGTGCCAGCACCGTACAGGGGAGGGACACTGAAGCTTTCTTT. It yields the protein CASTVQGRDTEAFF.

This chain links TRBV13 with TRBJ1-1, with no clear D. The germline V and J ends were trimmed by 2 bases and 3 bases, with 10 bases remaining between them. This CDR3 contains 14 residues. From germline, CDR1 is PRHDT and CDR2 FYEKMQ (reference sequence). CDR3 coding DNA: TGTGCCAGCAGCTTAAGGGCAGGTGACACTGAAGCTTTCTTT. It yields the protein CASSLRAGDTEAFF.

The chain recombines TRBV6-4 with TRBJ2-1; D call uncertain. This CDR3 is built from 18 residues. V was clipped by 2 bases and J by 5 bases, with 22 bases between them. The germline CDR1 and CDR2 sequences are MRHNA and SNTAGT. CDR3 sequence (DNA): TGTGCCAGCAGTGACCTCCCTTTAGACTCCCCTGCCAACAATGAGCAGTTCTTC. It is translated as CASSDLPLDSPANNEQFF.

The chain has TRBV27 and TRBJ1-1, with D unresolved. The CDR3 runs 13 residues. Trimming left V 2 bases short and J 10 bases short, with 14 bases between. CDR1 is MNHEY and CDR2 is SMNVEV in the germline V gene (reference sequence). The CDR3 here is CASSLSLTVPAFF. As DNA, the CDR3 is TGTGCCAGCAGTTTAAGCCTAACGGTTCCAGCTTTCTTT.

The V call is TRBV5-6, the J call TRBJ1-5; D unclear. The CDR3 length is 16 residues. The germline gives CDR1 SGHDT, CDR2 YYEEEE. The germline V and J ends were trimmed by 2 bases and 5 bases, with 17 bases remaining between them. The CDR3, as DNA: TGTGCCAGCAGCTTCTGGTCTAAGGGCAACTATCAGCCCCAGCATTTT. Protein: CASSFWSKGNYQPQHF.

This clone occurred a few times. V gene TRBV19 combines with J gene TRBJ2-3, with TRBD1 identical over 7 bases. Unmatched junction bases numbered 14, after V lost 1 base and J lost 7 bases. CDR1 and CDR2 (germline): LNHDA, SQIVND (reference sequence). CDR3 size: 17 residues. The CDR3: CASSIAPTGSLLNTQYF. Written as DNA, the CDR3 is TGTGCCAGTAGTATAGCCCCGACAGGGAGTTTGTTAAATACGCAGTATTTT.

This clone was detected only a few times. The chain carries TRBV5-4 and TRBJ1-3, with a possible D match to TRBD1 (6 bases). V shed 4 bases and J shed 0 bases, with 8 bases lying between them. The length of the CDR3 is 14 residues. Germline V gene lookup returns CDR1 SGHNT and CDR2 YYREEE (reference sequence). The DNA for the CDR3 is TGTGCCAGCAGCCAGGACAGCTCTGGAAACACCATATATTTT. This gives the protein CASSQDSSGNTIYF.

The rearrangement uses TRBV28 and TRBJ2-2; D is ambiguous. Germline loops: CDR1 MDHEN, CDR2 SYDVKM. Trimming cost V 3 bases and J 6 bases, with 8 bases left between them. CDR3 length equals 13 residues. The CDR3 nucleotides read TGTGCCAGCAGTTTCTTGGGGTCCGGGGAGCTGTTTTTT. Protein product: CASSFLGSGELFF.

The chain has TRBV29-1 and TRBJ1-2, with D unclear. Deletions cut 6 bases from V and 5 bases from J, with 16 bases between. The CDR3 runs 13 residues. The germline V gene encodes CDR1 SQVTM and CDR2 ANQGSEA. This chain's CDR3 is CSVYRGEPYGYTF. The CDR3 nucleotides are TGCAGCGTCTACCGAGGAGAACCATATGGCTACACCTTC. Supplemented by reference TRBV29-1 and TRBJ1-2, the full variable domain reads SAVISQKPSRDICQRGTSLTIQCQVDSQVTMMFWYRQQPGQSLTLIATANQGSEATYESGFVIDKFPISRPNLTFSTLTVSNMSPEDSSIYLCSVYRGEPYGYTFGSGTRLTVV.

V and J are TRBV9 and TRBJ2-1; the D is unclear. V was clipped by 3 bases and J by 7 bases, with 17 bases between them. The CDR3 is 15 amino acids. Germline values: CDR1 SGDLS, CDR2 YYNGEE. The CDR3 spells CASSAHLSMENEQFF. The CDR3 DNA sequence: TGTGCCAGCAGCGCCCACCTCAGCATGGAGAATGAGCAGTTCTTC.

The sample holds a few counts of this clone. The genes are TRBV25-1 and TRBJ1-3; 7 bases line up with TRBD1. This CDR3 contains 17 residues. V lost 0 bases, J lost 0 bases, and 5 bases stayed unmatched. Per the germline V gene, CDR1 is MGHDK and CDR2 is SYGVNS. The CDR3 DNA reads as TGTGCCAGCAGTGAATACAGGGGACAGAGCTCTGGAAACACCATATATTTT. Translating it yields CASSEYRGQSSGNTIYF.

The chain has TRBV2 and TRBJ2-5, with D unresolved. This CDR3 is 12 amino acids long. Germline V gene data show CDR1 as SNHLY and CDR2 as FYNNEI. V dropped 0 bases and J dropped 5 bases, with 4 bases sitting between them. The CDR3: CASSEARETQYF. CDR3 sequence (DNA): TGTGCCAGCAGTGAAGCGAGGGAGACCCAGTACTTC.

The J gene is TRBJ2-1, the V gene TRBV4-3, with TRBD2 matching 8 bases. Germline-derived CDR1 and CDR2 are LGHNA and YSLEER. The CDR3 loop spans 17 amino acids. Germline trimming cut 0 bases from V and 6 bases from J; bases unmatched to any gene: 10. The CDR3 region is CASSQDPQSGGFNEQFF. CDR3 nucleotide sequence: TGCGCCAGCAGCCAAGACCCCCAGAGCGGGGGTTTCAATGAGCAGTTCTTC.